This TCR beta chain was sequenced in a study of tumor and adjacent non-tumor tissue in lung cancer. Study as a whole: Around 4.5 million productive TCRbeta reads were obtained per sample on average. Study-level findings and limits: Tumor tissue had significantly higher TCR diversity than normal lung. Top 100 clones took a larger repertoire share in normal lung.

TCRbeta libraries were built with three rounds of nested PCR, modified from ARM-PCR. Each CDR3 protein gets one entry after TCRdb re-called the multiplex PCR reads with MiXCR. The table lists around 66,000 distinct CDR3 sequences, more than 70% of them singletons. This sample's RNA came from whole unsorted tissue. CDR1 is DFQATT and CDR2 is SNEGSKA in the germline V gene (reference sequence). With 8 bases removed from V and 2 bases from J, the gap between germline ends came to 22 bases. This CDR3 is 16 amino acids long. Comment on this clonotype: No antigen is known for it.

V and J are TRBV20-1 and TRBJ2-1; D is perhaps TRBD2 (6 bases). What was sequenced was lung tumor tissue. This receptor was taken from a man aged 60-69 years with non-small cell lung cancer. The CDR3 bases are TGCAGTACTCCCTCCCGTGGGAGGTGTACCTACAATGAGCAGTTCTTC. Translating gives CSTPSRGRCTYNEQFF.